Listed below are T cell receptor beta chains from one sample, sequenced in a study of T cell responses to AZD1222 COVID-19 vaccine. Sequencing used immunoSEQ multiplex PCR; TCRdb keeps in-frame clones, though not all of them. The table has more than 120,000 clones, approximately 90% seen once. The sample in question was peripheral blood, obtained 28 days after the second AZD1222 dose. Source of these receptors: an adult who received the AZD1222 COVID-19 vaccine. CDR3s include the opening cysteine and the closing phenylalanine or tryptophan. The D gene is left open where the match is weak.

CASSSSRARSPLHF	TRBV5-4	TRBJ1-6	.
CASSSHRQGLYGYTF	TRBV28	TRBJ1-2	TRBD1
CASSLTGGRETQYF	TRBV7-2	TRBJ2-5	.
CASGFTSGGDTYNEQFF	TRBV12-5	TRBJ2-1	TRBD2
CASSYQSRSTDTQYF	TRBV6-5	TRBJ2-3	.
CAWSVRADTEAFF	TRBV30	TRBJ1-1	.
CASRLGGPDYGYTF	TRBV28	TRBJ1-2	.
CASSPGFYGYTF	TRBV19	TRBJ1-2	.
CASSLMFRDMQETQYF	TRBV7-9	TRBJ2-5	.
CASSVPRAGGEDTQYF	TRBV9	TRBJ2-3	.
CSVRKTLNTEAFF	TRBV29-1	TRBJ1-1	.
CSATDRVNTEAFF	TRBV29-1	TRBJ1-1	TRBD1